A single sample gave rise to the 15 T cell receptor beta chains below, sequenced in a study of blood T cell repertoires in COVID-19. TCRdb's copy holds only in-frame clones and misses some; the assay was immunoSEQ multiplex PCR. The sample carries under 200,000 clones, around nine tenths recorded once. What was sequenced was peripheral blood. These receptor sequences come from a man aged 18 to 29 with active or convalescent COVID-19.

V gene TRBV19 combines with J gene TRBJ1-5; 9 bases align to TRBD1. This CDR3 spans 11 amino acids. J was trimmed by 12 bases and V by 9 bases; bases with no gene match: 6. The V gene's germline CDR1 is LNHDA and CDR2 SQIVND (reference sequence). The CDR3 sequence: CASQLGQGQHF. In DNA form, the CDR3 reads TGTGCCAGCCAACTGGGACAGGGCCAGCATTTT.

This rearrangement joins TRBV9 to TRBJ1-5; 7 nucleotides line up with TRBD1. The V segment lost 0 bases and the J segment 5 bases; nucleotides outside the gene matches: 5. Germline lookup yields CDR1 SGDLS and CDR2 YYNGEE. CDR3 length equals 15 residues. This chain's CDR3 is CASSVGEGGDQPQHF. The DNA for the CDR3 is TGTGCCAGCAGCGTAGGGGAAGGGGGCGATCAGCCCCAGCATTTT.

This clone has just one count. The rearrangement uses TRBV5-1 and TRBJ2-7, with 9 positions matching TRBD1. The junction had 4 bases not matched to a gene; V was cut back by 1 base and J by 5 bases. The V gene's germline CDR1 is SGHRS and CDR2 YFSETQ. The CDR3 is 14 residues long. The CDR3 DNA is TGCGCCAGCAGCTTGACAGGGGGCATAGACGAGCAGTACTTC. It specifies CASSLTGGIDEQYF.

V gene TRBV18 combines with J gene TRBJ1-6; D gene unclear. Germline V gene lookup returns CDR1 KGHSH and CDR2 LQKENI. V was pared by 4 bases and J by 8 bases, with 12 bases between. The CDR3 spans 14 residues. This CDR3 reads CASSQLGRDSPLHF. Here the CDR3 DNA reads TGTGCCAGCTCACAACTGGGGAGGGATTCACCCCTCCACTTT. The complete variable domain, with remaining parts taken from reference TRBV18 and TRBJ1-6, reads NAGVMQNPRHLVRRRGQEARLRCSPMKGHSHVYWYRQLPEEGLKFMVYLQKENIIDESGMPKERFSAEFPKEGPSILRIQQVVRGDSAAYFCASSQLGRDSPLHFGNGTRLTVT.

V usage is TRBV7-9 and J usage is TRBJ2-7; 7 bases agree with TRBD1. Losses at the gene ends were 0 bases for V and 6 bases for J; bases not matched to a gene: 5. CDR1 and CDR2 (germline): SEHNR, FQNEAQ (reference sequence). The CDR3 loop spans 14 amino acids. CDR3 coding DNA: TGTGCCAGCAGCTTAGCGGCTGCAGGGGGCGAGCAGTACTTC. This translates into CASSLAAAGGEQYF.

The chain uses TRBV6-2 or TRBV6-3 and TRBJ1-5; D is possibly TRBD1 (5 bases). CDR3 size: 15 residues. V was pared by 5 bases and J by 4 bases, with 15 bases between. Germline V gene data show CDR1 as MNHEY and CDR2 as SVGEGT. As DNA, the CDR3 is TGTGCCAGCAGTCGTCCGGCGGGGCAGAATCAGCCCCAGCATTTT. As protein: CASSRPAGQNQPQHF.

This chain uses TRBV13 with TRBJ2-5, with 9 bases matching TRBD2. CDR1 is PRHDT, CDR2 FYEKMQ, per germline (reference sequence). This CDR3 has 14 residues. Losses at the gene ends were 5 bases for V and 6 bases for J; bases not matched to a gene: 7. This CDR3 reads CASSGSSGVKTQYF. As DNA, the CDR3 is TGTGCCAGCAGCGGGTCTAGCGGGGTTAAGACCCAGTACTTC.

V usage is TRBV29-1 and J usage is TRBJ1-4, with D perhaps TRBD1 (5 bases). The CDR3 runs 13 residues. CDR1 is SQVTM and CDR2 is ANQGSEA in the germline V gene. V was clipped by 6 bases and J by 5 bases, with 13 bases between them. CDR3 DNA: TGCAGCGTGAGACAGTCCGGGAATGAAAAACTGTTTTTT. Protein: CSVRQSGNEKLFF.

The chain carries TRBV29-1 and TRBJ1-1; weak D call: TRBD1 (6 bases). This CDR3 has 14 residues. From germline, CDR1 is SQVTM and CDR2 ANQGSEA. Deletions cut 6 bases from V and 1 base from J, with 15 bases between. The CDR3 DNA reads TGCAGCGTACGACAGGTGTTCCAGAACACTGAAGCTTTCTTT. This encodes CSVRQVFQNTEAFF.

The chain joins TRBV7-9 to TRBJ2-7; D uncertain. The germline V gene encodes CDR1 SEHNR and CDR2 FQNEAQ (reference sequence). V was shortened by 1 base and J by 4 bases, with 20 bases between the two germline ends. CDR3 length equals 17 residues. Written as DNA, the CDR3 is TGTGCCAGCAGCTTAGGTTCTCGACTGGAATCTGATTACGAGCAGTACGTC. Protein product: CASSLGSRLESDYEQYV.

The rearrangement uses TRBV18 and TRBJ2-5; a possible D gene is TRBD2 (5 bases). The CDR3 sequence is 14 residues long. Germline V lookup: CDR1 KGHSH, CDR2 LQKENI. V lost 3 bases to trimming and J lost 1 base, with 9 bases between them. The CDR3 reads CASSPPGFQETQYF. Here the CDR3 DNA reads TGTGCCAGCTCACCTCCGGGATTCCAAGAGACCCAGTACTTC.

The CDR3 DNA reads TGTGCCAGCAGCGGGTGGGGGGATCAGCCCCAGCATTTT. Protein product: CASSGWGDQPQHF. The chain has TRBV6-5 and TRBJ1-5; maybe TRBD1 (5 bases). The germline V and J ends were trimmed by 6 bases and 5 bases, with 11 bases remaining between them. The CDR3 covers 13 residues. In germline, CDR1 is MNHEY, CDR2 SVGAGI.

This sequence joins TRBV7-9 and TRBJ2-3; D not resolved. CDR3 length: 13 amino acids. Per the germline V gene, CDR1 is SEHNR and CDR2 is FQNEAQ (reference sequence). The V end was cut by 7 bases, the J end by 0 bases, with 8 bases between. The DNA for the CDR3 is TGTGCCAGCACCGGCCTCAGCACAGATACGCAGTATTTT. As protein: CASTGLSTDTQYF.

The V and J genes are TRBV27 and TRBJ1-4; 7 bases align to TRBD1. V lost 10 bases, J lost 3 bases, and 11 bases stayed unmatched. Germline CDR1 and CDR2: MNHEY and SMNVEV (reference sequence). The CDR3 totals 15 residues. The CDR3 bases are TGTGCCACCAGGGGGGCAGGGTTTCCTAATGAAAAACTGTTTTTT. The encoded protein is CATRGAGFPNEKLFF.

V usage is TRBV6-2 or TRBV6-3 and J usage is TRBJ2-7, with no clear D. The CDR3 covers 13 residues. Trimming cost V 2 bases and J 4 bases, with 9 bases left between them. Germline V gene data show CDR1 as MNHEY and CDR2 as SVGEGT. CDR3 DNA: TGTGCCAGCAGTTACCCCCCTCGTTACGAGCAGTACGTC. Translated: CASSYPPRYEQYV.